This T cell receptor (beta chain) was retrieved from a study of blood T cells in healthy people across ages. Each sample yielded at least 5.5 micrograms of PBMC total RNA. Study results and limitations: Considered underestimates were the diversity estimates obtained from one million T cells.

This clonotype was recorded a few times. What it recognizes is unknown. The germline V gene has CDR1 MGHDK and CDR2 SYGVNS. Trimming left V 8 bases short and J 2 bases short, with 13 bases between. CDR3 length: 14 amino acids. A second roughly 6 to 11 cycle PCR used barcoded and J-beta primers. TCRdb ran MiXCR on the 5' RACE reads and lists one entry per CDR3 protein. Among around 1.7 million distinct CDR3 sequences listed, about 28% were seen once. Sequencing was done on a sample of blood. This chain joins TRBV25-1 and TRBJ1-3; no clear D. This receptor was obtained from a woman in her twenties or thirties in good health. CDR3 region: CASHSGQPGNTIYF. In DNA form, the CDR3 reads TGTGCCAGCCATTCCGGGCAACCTGGAAACACCATATATTTT.